This T cell receptor (beta chain) originates from a study of blood T cell repertoires in COVID-19. The germline V gene encodes CDR1 SGHVS and CDR2 FQNEAQ. The CDR3 has 15 residues. The trim removed 3 bases at V and 5 bases at J, leaving 7 bases unmatched. This clone has a handful of counts. Methods used by the authors: Amplification from reference gene primers served as the basis for estimated nucleated cell counts. Measured with immunoSEQ multiplex PCR; TCRdb has only the in-frame clones, and not every one. D and trimming come from the DNA, and the V and J calls and clone size come from that table. Found here are tens of thousands of clones, roughly 78% of them singletons; the top ten hold around 8.7%.

Material for sequencing was peripheral blood. The chain joins TRBV7-8 to TRBJ2-7; TRBD2 matches at 10 bases. This sequence was found in a woman aged 80 or over with acute or convalescent COVID-19. This CDR3 reads CASSLLGAGGNEQYF. The CDR3 bases are TGTGCCAGCAGCTTGCTGGGAGCGGGAGGGAACGAGCAGTACTTC.